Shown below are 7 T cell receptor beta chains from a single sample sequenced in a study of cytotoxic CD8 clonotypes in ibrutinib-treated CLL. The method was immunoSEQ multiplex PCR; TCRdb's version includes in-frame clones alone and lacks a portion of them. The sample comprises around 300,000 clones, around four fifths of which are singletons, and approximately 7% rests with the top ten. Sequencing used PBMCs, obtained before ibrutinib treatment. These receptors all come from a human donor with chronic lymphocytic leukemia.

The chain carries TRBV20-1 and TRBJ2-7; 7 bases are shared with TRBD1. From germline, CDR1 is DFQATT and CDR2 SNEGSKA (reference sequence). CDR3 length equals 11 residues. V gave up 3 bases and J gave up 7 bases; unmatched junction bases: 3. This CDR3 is CSARTDREQYF. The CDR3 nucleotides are TGCAGTGCTAGGACGGACAGGGAGCAGTACTTC.

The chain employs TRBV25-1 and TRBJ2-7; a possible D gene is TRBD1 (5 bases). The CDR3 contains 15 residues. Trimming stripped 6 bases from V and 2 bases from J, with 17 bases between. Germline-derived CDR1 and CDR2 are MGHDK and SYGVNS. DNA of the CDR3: TGTGCCAGCAGCCCTCCCGCGACAGACACCTACGAGCAGTACTTC. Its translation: CASSPPATDTYEQYF.

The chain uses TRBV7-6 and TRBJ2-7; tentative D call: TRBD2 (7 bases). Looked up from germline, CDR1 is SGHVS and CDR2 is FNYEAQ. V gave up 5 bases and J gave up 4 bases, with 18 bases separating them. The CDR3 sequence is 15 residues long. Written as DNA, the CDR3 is TGTGCCAGCAGCCAGGGTCGGGGGGCCCATTACGAGCAGTACTTC. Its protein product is CASSQGRGAHYEQYF. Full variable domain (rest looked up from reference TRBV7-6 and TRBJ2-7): GAGVSQSPRYKVTKRGQDVALRCDPISGHVSLYWYRQALGQGPEFLTYFNYEAQQDKSGLPNDRFSAERPEGSISTLTIQRTEQRDSAMYRCASSQGRGAHYEQYFGPGTRLTVT.

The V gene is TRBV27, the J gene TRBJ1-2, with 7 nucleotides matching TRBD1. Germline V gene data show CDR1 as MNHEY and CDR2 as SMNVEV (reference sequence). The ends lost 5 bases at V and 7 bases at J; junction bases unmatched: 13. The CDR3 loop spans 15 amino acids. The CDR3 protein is CASSTQGIGGAGYTF. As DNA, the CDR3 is TGTGCCAGCAGTACTCAAGGGATAGGGGGCGCTGGCTACACCTTC.

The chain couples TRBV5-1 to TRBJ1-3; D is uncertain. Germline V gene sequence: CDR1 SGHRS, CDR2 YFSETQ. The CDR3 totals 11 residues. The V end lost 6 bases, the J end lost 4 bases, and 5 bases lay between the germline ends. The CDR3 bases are TGCGCCAGCACGGCCGGAAACACCATATATTTT. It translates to CASTAGNTIYF.

The CDR3 region has the DNA TGTGCCAGCAGCCCAGGGGTATACGAAAAACTGTTTTTT. Translation: CASSPGVYEKLFF. This sequence joins TRBV5-6 and TRBJ1-4; tentatively, D is TRBD1 (6 bases). V was clipped by 4 bases and J by 8 bases, with 12 bases between them. Germline V gene lookup returns CDR1 SGHDT and CDR2 YYEEEE. CDR3 length equals 13 residues. Together with reference TRBV5-6 and TRBJ1-4, the CDR3 gives the full variable domain: DAGVTQSPTHLIKTRGQQVTLRCSPKSGHDTVSWYQQALGQGPQFIFQYYEEEERQRGNFPDRFSGHQFPNYSSELNVNALLLGDSALYLCASSPGVYEKLFFGSGTQLSVL.

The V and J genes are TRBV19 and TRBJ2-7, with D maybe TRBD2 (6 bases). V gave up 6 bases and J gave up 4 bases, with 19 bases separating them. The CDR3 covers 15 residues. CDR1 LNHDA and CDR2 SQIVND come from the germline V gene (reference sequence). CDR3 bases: TGTGCCAGTAGCGACCCTAGGAGGGGAGGTTACGAGCAGTACTTC. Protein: CASSDPRRGGYEQYF.